What follows are 24 T cell receptor beta chains derived from one specimen sequenced in a study of beta chain features in type 1 diabetes. The investigators reverse transcribed all of the isolated RNA, so they sequenced expressed TCRB transcripts. Sequenced by immunoSEQ multiplex PCR; TCRdb stores in-frame clones only, minus some. The sample holds around 330,000 clones, approximately 10% seen once. Sample: naive CD4+ T cells from blood. These receptors came from a woman in her twenties or thirties in good health.

This clone has more than one count but fewer than ten. CDR3 DNA sequence: TGTGCCTGGAGTGTCATCGAGACCCAGTACTTC. Translation gives CAWSVIETQYF. The chain carries TRBV30 and TRBJ2-5; D remains ambiguous. Per germline, CDR1 GTSNPN and CDR2 SVGIG (reference sequence). The CDR3 sequence is 11 residues long. The V and J ends lost 0 bases and 5 bases respectively, with 4 bases between them.

This clone was counted between two and nine times. The chain uses TRBV20-1 and TRBJ2-7; tentatively, D is TRBD1 (6 bases). Between the trimmed V and J ends, which lost 7 bases and 6 bases, there was a span of 13 bases. CDR1 is DFQATT and CDR2 is SNEGSKA in the germline V gene (reference sequence). The CDR3 is 11 residues long. The CDR3 sequence is CSEQGLGEQYF. CDR3 DNA sequence: TGCAGTGAACAGGGATTAGGCGAGCAGTACTTC.

In this sample, this clone turned up a few times. The chain combines TRBV28 with TRBJ2-5; D perhaps matches TRBD2 (6 bases). V gave up 3 bases and J gave up 2 bases, with 16 bases separating them. Germline CDR1 reads MDHEN; CDR2 reads SYDVKM. This CDR3 region has 16 residues. The CDR3 is CASSFDPAEGQETQYF. The CDR3 nucleotides are TGTGCCAGCAGTTTCGATCCCGCGGAGGGGCAAGAGACCCAGTACTTC.

This clone has a handful of counts. The chain couples TRBV6-1 to TRBJ2-1; D perhaps matches TRBD2 (6 bases). CDR3 length equals 15 residues. Per germline, CDR1 MNHNS and CDR2 SASEGT. Trimming took 10 bases from V and 2 from J, leaving 18 bases between them. CDR3 amino acids: CATSNGAGTYNEQFF. The CDR3 DNA is TGTGCCACCTCCAACGGGGCGGGGACCTACAATGAGCAGTTCTTC.

This clone was detected a few times. This chain uses TRBV7-2 with TRBJ2-7; D unclear. This CDR3 comprises 11 residues. The V and J ends lost 4 bases and 7 bases respectively, with 8 bases between them. Germline V gene lookup returns CDR1 SGHTA and CDR2 FQGNSA. CDR3 DNA: TGTGCCAGCAGCTCTGGCTGGGAGCAGTACTTC. Amino acid sequence: CASSSGWEQYF.

The gene calls are TRBV5-6 and TRBJ2-5; no clear D gene. The germline V and J ends were trimmed by 1 base and 2 bases, with 12 bases remaining between them. The CDR3 contains 15 residues. Per the germline V gene, CDR1 is SGHDT and CDR2 is YYEEEE. Written as DNA, the CDR3 is TGTGCCAGCAGCTTGTATAGCAGCTGGCAAGAGACCCAGTACTTC. Its protein product is CASSLYSSWQETQYF.

The gene calls are TRBV6-5 and TRBJ2-1; 9 bases map to TRBD1. CDR3 length: 12 residues. J lost 12 bases, V lost 4 bases, and 4 bases had no gene match. The germline CDR1 and CDR2 sequences are MNHEY and SVGAGI. The CDR3 sequence: CASSLTGGRQFF. The CDR3 DNA follows: TGTGCCAGCAGTTTGACAGGGGGTCGGCAGTTCTTC.

This clone was observed a handful of times. V usage is TRBV30 and J usage is TRBJ2-2; TRBD2 aligns across 9 bases. The CDR3 sequence is 16 residues long. Losses at the gene ends were 1 base for V and 4 bases for J; bases not matched to a gene: 7. Germline lookup yields CDR1 GTSNPN and CDR2 SVGIG (reference sequence). CDR3 protein: CAWSGRREGRTGELFF. The CDR3 nucleotides read TGTGCCTGGAGTGGGAGGCGGGAGGGCCGCACCGGGGAGCTGTTTTTT.

This clone has just a few counts. V and J are TRBV6-5 and TRBJ2-3; no clear D gene. The CDR3 has 12 residues. V was pared by 6 bases and J by 0 bases, with 4 bases between. Germline V CDR1 and CDR2: MNHEY, SVGAGI. This CDR3 reads CASSPSTDTQYF. In DNA, the CDR3 is TGTGCCAGCAGCCCTAGCACAGATACGCAGTATTTT.

This rearrangement joins TRBV4-2 to TRBJ2-6; a possible D gene is TRBD2 (8 bases). CDR3 length: 19 amino acids. The V end was cut by 0 bases, the J end by 0 bases, with 15 bases between. CDR1 LGHNA and CDR2 YNFKEQ come from the germline V gene. The CDR3 DNA reads as TGTGCCAGCAGCCAAGATTTAGCGGGACAGATCTCTGGGGCCAACGTCCTGACTTTC. This sequence encodes CASSQDLAGQISGANVLTF.

This clone has only a few counts. The chain uses TRBV28 and TRBJ2-1; 7 bases fit TRBD1. The CDR3 runs to 15 residues. Germline V gene data show CDR1 as MDHEN and CDR2 as SYDVKM. V lost 2 bases, J lost 1 base, and 2 bases stayed unmatched. The CDR3, as DNA: TGTGCCAGCAGTTTACAACAGGGGTCCTACAATGAGCAGTTCTTC. Residues: CASSLQQGSYNEQFF. The variable domain in full, with the rest retrieved from reference TRBV28 and TRBJ2-1, is DVKVTQSSRYLVKRTGEKVFLECVQDMDHENMFWYRQDPGLGLRLIYFSYDVKMKEKGDIPEGYSVSREKKERFSLILESASTNQTSMYLCASSLQQGSYNEQFFGPGTRLTVL.

This rearrangement joins TRBV9 to TRBJ2-7; D perhaps matches TRBD2 (5 bases). The CDR3 is 15 residues long. The germline V gene has CDR1 SGDLS and CDR2 YYNGEE. Trimming left V 4 bases short and J 4 bases short, with 18 bases between. This CDR3 is CASSPAASVGYEQYF. The CDR3 DNA reads as TGTGCCAGCAGCCCAGCGGCGAGCGTCGGTTACGAGCAGTACTTC.

This clone was detected only a few times. The chain couples TRBV7-2 to TRBJ2-7, with TRBD1 matching 9 bases. Germline V gene data show CDR1 as SGHTA and CDR2 as FQGNSA. CDR3 size: 13 residues. Unmatched junction bases numbered 3, after V lost 2 bases and J lost 7 bases. The CDR3 DNA is TGTGCCAGCAGCTTACAGGGACAGGGTGAGCAGTACTTC. Protein product: CASSLQGQGEQYF.

Here the CDR3 reads CAWSPGVRGDLGGYTF. As DNA, the CDR3 is TGTGCCTGGAGCCCGGGCGTCCGGGGTGATCTCGGTGGCTACACCTTC. V is TRBV30 and J is TRBJ1-2, with D hard to call. Germline CDR1 GTSNPN, CDR2 SVGIG (reference sequence). The CDR3 is 16 amino acids. Between the trimmed V and J ends, which lost 3 bases and 7 bases, there was a span of 24 bases.

The V call is TRBV29-1, the J call TRBJ2-1; 9 bases fit TRBD1. The CDR3 length is 11 residues. V lost 6 bases and J lost 11; bases outside the gene matches: 5. Germline V gene data show CDR1 as SQVTM and CDR2 as ANQGSEA. DNA of the CDR3: TGCAGCGTCCGGGACAGGGCCAAGCAGTTCTTC. Translating it yields CSVRDRAKQFF.

In its sample, this clone was seen a few times. Other DNA variants within this sample encode the same CDR3. Here the CDR3 reads CASSPSETQYF. In nucleotides, the CDR3 is TGTGCCAGCTCACCCTCAGAGACCCAGTACTTC. The J gene is TRBJ2-5, the V gene TRBV18; D is ambiguous. Trimming pared 3 bases from V and 4 bases from J, leaving 3 bases between. The CDR3 has 11 residues. Looked up from germline, CDR1 is KGHSH and CDR2 is LQKENI.

This clone was seen more than once but under ten times. The chain has TRBV28 and TRBJ2-7; TRBD1 agrees at 9 bases. Germline CDR1 is MDHEN and CDR2 is SYDVKM. Trimming at V came to 5 bases and at J to 5 bases, leaving 10 bases not matched to a gene. CDR3 length equals 15 residues. The CDR3 DNA reads as TGTGCCAGCAGTCTCCAACAGGGGGCTGCTGACGAGCAGTACTTC. Translating gives CASSLQQGAADEQYF. Together with reference TRBV28 and TRBJ2-7, the CDR3 gives the full variable domain: DVKVTQSSRYLVKRTGEKVFLECVQDMDHENMFWYRQDPGLGLRLIYFSYDVKMKEKGDIPEGYSVSREKKERFSLILESASTNQTSMYLCASSLQQGAADEQYFGPGTRLTVT.

This chain uses TRBV2 with TRBJ2-1; TRBD2 aligns across 8 bases. This CDR3 contains 15 residues. After removal of 8 bases from V and 2 bases from J, the junction contained 8 bases not matched to a gene. Germline CDR1 reads SNHLY; CDR2 reads FYNNEI. The chain's CDR3 is CASAGGLAPYNEQFF. The CDR3 DNA reads TGTGCCAGCGCGGGTGGACTAGCTCCCTACAATGAGCAGTTCTTC.

This chain connects TRBV29-1 to TRBJ1-2; a possible D gene is TRBD1 (5 bases). The germline V and J ends were trimmed by 4 bases and 0 bases, with 9 bases remaining between them. Germline CDR1 and CDR2: SQVTM and ANQGSEA. The CDR3 consists of 13 residues. The CDR3 DNA reads TGCAGCGTTGCGAGACAGACTAACTATGGCTACACCTTC. It specifies CSVARQTNYGYTF.

CDR3 nucleotide sequence: TGTGCCAGCAGCTTTAGCGGAGGGACCTACGAGCAGTACTTC. Its protein product is CASSFSGGTYEQYF. The rearrangement links TRBV7-9 to TRBJ2-7, with D possibly being TRBD2 (6 bases). The V and J ends lost 3 bases and 2 bases respectively, with 11 bases between them. The CDR3 loop spans 14 amino acids. CDR1 is SEHNR and CDR2 is FQNEAQ in the germline V gene (reference sequence).

This chain links TRBV2 with TRBJ2-7; TRBD2 matches at 13 bases. There are 15 residues in the CDR3. Per the germline V gene, CDR1 is SNHLY and CDR2 is FYNNEI. J was trimmed by 2 bases and V by 4 bases; bases with no gene match: 2. The CDR3 region has the DNA TGTGCCAGCAGTGCCGGACTAGCGGGGGCCTACGAGCAGTACTTC. Amino acid sequence: CASSAGLAGAYEQYF.

The chain carries TRBV5-1 and TRBJ2-7; TRBD2 aligns across 13 bases. This CDR3 has 17 residues. In germline, CDR1 is SGHRS, CDR2 YFSETQ. V was clipped by 3 bases and J by 6 bases; unmatched bases: 12. In DNA form, the CDR3 reads TGCGCCAGCAGCTCCCCTGGGACTAGCGGGGTTGAGCCCGAGCAGTACTTC. Residues: CASSSPGTSGVEPEQYF.

This clone was recorded a few times. For the CDR3, the DNA is TGTGCCAGCACCCGAGAGCGGGAGTTCTACAATGAGCAGTTCTTC. The encoded protein is CASTREREFYNEQFF. This chain connects TRBV9 to TRBJ2-1; 8 nucleotides agree with TRBD2. CDR1 SGDLS and CDR2 YYNGEE come from the germline V gene. The V gene end was trimmed by 6 bases and the J gene end by 3 bases; junction bases not matched to a gene: 8. CDR3 size: 15 residues.

This CDR3 reads CASSPVGGSYEQYF. The DNA of the CDR3 is TGTGCCAGCAGTCCCGTTGGCGGGAGCTACGAGCAGTACTTC. The chain links TRBV6-5 to TRBJ2-7; 7 bases line up with TRBD2. The germline gives CDR1 MNHEY, CDR2 SVGAGI. The V segment lost 5 bases and the J segment 3 bases; nucleotides outside the gene matches: 7. CDR3 size: 14 residues.